These 10 T cell receptor beta chains originate from one sample sequenced in a study of T cell responses to AZD1222 COVID-19 vaccine. Clones were read by immunoSEQ multiplex PCR, and TCRdb kept only the in-frame ones, dropping some. The repertoire holds approximately 150,000 clones, with more than 85% as singletons. This specimen consisted of peripheral blood, obtained on day 0 of AZD1222 vaccination. These receptors were collected from an adult in good health.

This clone appeared a single time. The genes are TRBV6-5 and TRBJ1-5, with D perhaps TRBD1 (6 bases). This CDR3 has 13 residues. Per the germline V gene, CDR1 is MNHEY and CDR2 is SVGAGI. V was pared by 6 bases and J by 7 bases, with 13 bases between. The CDR3 DNA sequence: TGTGCCAGCAGCCTCAGGGGTAAGCAGCCCCAGCATTTT. As protein: CASSLRGKQPQHF.

V gene TRBV19 combines with J gene TRBJ2-7; possibly TRBD1 for D (6 bases). The length of the CDR3 is 15 residues. Germline values: CDR1 LNHDA, CDR2 SQIVND (reference sequence). V lost 3 bases, J lost 2 bases, and 14 bases lay in between. The CDR3 loop is CASSIPGQGTYEQYF. CDR3 coding DNA: TGTGCCAGTAGTATCCCCGGGCAGGGGACCTACGAGCAGTACTTC.

V usage is TRBV5-1 and J usage is TRBJ2-3; the D gene could be TRBD1 or TRBD2 (5 bases each). Trimming removed 0 bases at V and 0 bases at J, with 5 bases between. Looked up from germline, CDR1 is SGHRS and CDR2 is YFSETQ. The CDR3 has 14 amino acids. In nucleotides, the CDR3 is TGCGCCAGCAGCTTGGGGGACAGCACAGATACGCAGTATTTT. Translation: CASSLGDSTDTQYF.

This chain links TRBV5-6 with TRBJ1-3; TRBD1 matches 9 bases. Germline CDR1 SGHDT, CDR2 YYEEEE. Trimming cost V 2 bases and J 4 bases; bases outside gene matches: 4. The CDR3 has 15 residues. The CDR3 region is CASSFAGQGGNTIYF. The CDR3 DNA reads as TGTGCCAGCAGCTTCGCGGGACAGGGAGGAAACACCATATATTTT.

V usage is TRBV6-2 or TRBV6-3 and J usage is TRBJ1-1, with a possible D match to TRBD1 (6 bases). Germline CDR1 MNHEY, CDR2 SVGEGT. The length of the CDR3 is 16 residues. The germline V and J ends were trimmed by 7 bases and 0 bases, with 18 bases remaining between them. This CDR3 reads CASNPARQALNTEAFF. The DNA of the CDR3 is TGTGCCAGCAACCCAGCCCGACAGGCGCTGAACACTGAAGCTTTCTTT.

The chain carries TRBV7-3 and TRBJ2-1; TRBD2 agrees at 10 bases. Germline CDR1 SGHTA, CDR2 FQGTGA. This CDR3 is 15 amino acids long. V was pared by 5 bases and J by 3 bases, with 4 bases of the junction left unmatched. CDR3 coding DNA: TGTGCCAGCAGCAGGCTAGCGGGGGACTACAATGAGCAGTTCTTC. Protein product: CASSRLAGDYNEQFF.

This clone was found a few times. The chain has TRBV5-1 and TRBJ1-4, with a possible D match to TRBD1 (6 bases). V lost 4 bases, J lost 8 bases, and 15 bases lay in between. In germline, CDR1 is SGHRS, CDR2 YFSETQ. The CDR3 contains 14 residues. The chain's CDR3 is CASSKGQMEEKLFF. The CDR3 nucleotides are TGCGCCAGCAGCAAAGGACAGATGGAGGAAAAACTGTTTTTT.

The chain couples TRBV24-1 to TRBJ2-7; the match to TRBD1 covers 7 bases. CDR3 length equals 14 residues. CDR1 KGHDR and CDR2 SFDVKD come from the germline V gene. The V and J ends lost 5 bases and 2 bases, in that order; junction bases with no gene match: 5. The CDR3 here is CATSGSGTAYEQYF. The CDR3 DNA reads as TGTGCCACCAGTGGCTCCGGGACAGCCTACGAGCAGTACTTC.

The chain couples TRBV14 to TRBJ2-3; 10 nucleotides align to TRBD2. The CDR3 extends over 15 amino acids. Looked up from germline, CDR1 is SGHDN and CDR2 is FVKESK. With V trimmed by 4 bases and J by 3 bases, 4 bases remained unmatched. The CDR3 DNA reads TGTGCCAGCAGCCGGAAGCGGGAGGGGACAGATACGCAGTATTTT. Translation: CASSRKREGTDTQYF. Based on the CDR3 plus reference TRBV14 and TRBJ2-3, the full variable domain is EAGVTQFPSHSVIEKGQTVTLRCDPISGHDNLYWYRRVMGKEIKFLLHFVKESKQDESGMPNNRFLAERTGGTYSTLKVQPAELEDSGVYFCASSRKREGTDTQYFGPGTRLTVL.

This chain uses TRBV5-1 with TRBJ2-3; the D is unclear. This CDR3 region has 16 residues. Germline V gene lookup returns CDR1 SGHRS and CDR2 YFSETQ. Deletions cut 4 bases from V and 0 bases from J, with 15 bases between. CDR3 in DNA: TGCGCCAGCAGCGTTTACAGCGAACTAAGCACAGATACGCAGTATTTT. This sequence encodes CASSVYSELSTDTQYF.